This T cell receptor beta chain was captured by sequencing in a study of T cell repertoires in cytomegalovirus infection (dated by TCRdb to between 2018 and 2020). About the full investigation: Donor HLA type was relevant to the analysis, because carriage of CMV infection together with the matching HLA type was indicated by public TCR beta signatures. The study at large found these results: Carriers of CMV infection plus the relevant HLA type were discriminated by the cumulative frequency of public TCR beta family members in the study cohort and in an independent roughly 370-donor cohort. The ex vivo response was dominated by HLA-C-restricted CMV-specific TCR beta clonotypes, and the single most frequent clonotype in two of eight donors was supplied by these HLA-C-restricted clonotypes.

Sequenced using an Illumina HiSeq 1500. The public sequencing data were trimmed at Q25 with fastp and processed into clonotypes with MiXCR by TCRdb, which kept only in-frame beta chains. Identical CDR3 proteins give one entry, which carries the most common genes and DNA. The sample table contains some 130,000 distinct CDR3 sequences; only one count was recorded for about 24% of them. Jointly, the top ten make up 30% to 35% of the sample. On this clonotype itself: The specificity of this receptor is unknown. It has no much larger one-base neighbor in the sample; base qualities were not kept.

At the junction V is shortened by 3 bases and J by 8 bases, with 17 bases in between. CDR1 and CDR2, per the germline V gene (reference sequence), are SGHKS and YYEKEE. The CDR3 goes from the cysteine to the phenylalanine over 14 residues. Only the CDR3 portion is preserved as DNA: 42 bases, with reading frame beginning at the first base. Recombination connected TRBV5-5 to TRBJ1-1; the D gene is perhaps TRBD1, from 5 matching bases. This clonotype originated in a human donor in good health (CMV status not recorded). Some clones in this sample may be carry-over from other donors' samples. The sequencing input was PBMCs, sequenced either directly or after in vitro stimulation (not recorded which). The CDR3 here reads CASSWEDRGAEAFF. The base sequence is TGTGCCAGCAGCTGGGAGGACCGGGGCGCCGAAGCTTTCTTT. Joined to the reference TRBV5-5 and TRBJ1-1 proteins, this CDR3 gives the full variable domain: DAGVTQSPTHLIKTRGQQVTLRCSPISGHKSVSWYQQVLGQGPQFIFQYYEKEERGRGNFPDRFSARQFPNYSSELNVNALLLGDSALYLCASSWEDRGAEAFFGQGTRLTVV.